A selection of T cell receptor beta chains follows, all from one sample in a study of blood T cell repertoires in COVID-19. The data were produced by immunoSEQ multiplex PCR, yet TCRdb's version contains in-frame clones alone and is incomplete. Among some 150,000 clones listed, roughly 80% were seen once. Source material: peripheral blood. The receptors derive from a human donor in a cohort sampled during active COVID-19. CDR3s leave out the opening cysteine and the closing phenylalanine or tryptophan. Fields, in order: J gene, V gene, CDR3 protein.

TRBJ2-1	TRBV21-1	ASSKSGYNEQF
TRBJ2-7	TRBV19	ASSGAGRDEQY
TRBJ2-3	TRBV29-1	SVETQGSVMSDTQY
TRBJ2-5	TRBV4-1	ASSQASIPGAGETQY
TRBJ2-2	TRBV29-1	SVSSRGADPNTGELF
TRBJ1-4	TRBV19	ASSIMGRENEKLF
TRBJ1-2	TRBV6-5	AVSGSNYGYT
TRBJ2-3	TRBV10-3	AISEFAGGTDTQY
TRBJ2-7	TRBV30	AWSSGHSLYEQY
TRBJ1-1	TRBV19	ASSIDSGNTEAF
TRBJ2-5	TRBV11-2	ASSPGLQETQY
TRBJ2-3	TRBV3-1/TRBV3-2	ASSEPNTTSSTDTQY
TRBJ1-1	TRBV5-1	ASSPDSLNTEAF
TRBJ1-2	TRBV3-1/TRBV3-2	ASSQDTSLYYGYT
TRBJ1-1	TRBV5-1	ASSLDVGTGGTEAF
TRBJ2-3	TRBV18	ASSLMRRGMMGTDTQY
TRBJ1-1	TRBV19	ASSVRGPEAF
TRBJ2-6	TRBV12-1	ASSFVFMRVETTSGANVLT
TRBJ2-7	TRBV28	ASSLGLARGYEQY
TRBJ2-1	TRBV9	ASSVRTSGVYNEQF
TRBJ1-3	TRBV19	ASSIGGSGQPSLSSGNTIY
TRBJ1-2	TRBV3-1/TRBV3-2	ASSQAIRQGSSYGYT
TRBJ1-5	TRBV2	ASSTTRVGQPQH
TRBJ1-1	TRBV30	AWSVSGTPNTEAF
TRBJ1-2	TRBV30	ALRPGQGLLYGYT
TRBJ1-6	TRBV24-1	ATSDSGGLGNSPLH
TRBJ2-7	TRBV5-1	ASSLAGGPYEQY
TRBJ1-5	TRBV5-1	ASSLDTGGGNQPQH
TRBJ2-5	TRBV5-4	ASSRVGEAETQY
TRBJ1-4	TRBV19	ASSMGDRGNEKLF
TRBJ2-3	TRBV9	ASSVEAGGQDTQY